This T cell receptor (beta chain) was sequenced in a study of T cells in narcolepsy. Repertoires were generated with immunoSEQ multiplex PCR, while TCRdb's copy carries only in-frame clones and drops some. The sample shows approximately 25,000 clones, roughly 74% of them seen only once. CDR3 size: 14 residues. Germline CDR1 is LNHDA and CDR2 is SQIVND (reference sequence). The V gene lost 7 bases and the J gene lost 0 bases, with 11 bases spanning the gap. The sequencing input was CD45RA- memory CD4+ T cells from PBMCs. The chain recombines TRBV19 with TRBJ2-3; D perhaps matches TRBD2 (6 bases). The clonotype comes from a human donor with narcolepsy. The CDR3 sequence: CASKRRASTDTQYF. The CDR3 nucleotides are TGTGCCAGTAAAAGGAGGGCTAGCACAGATACGCAGTATTTT. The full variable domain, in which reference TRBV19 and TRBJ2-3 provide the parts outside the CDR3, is DGGITQSPKYLFRKEGQNVTLSCEQNLNHDAMYWYRQDPGQGLRLIYYSQIVNDFQKGDIAEGYSVSREKKESFPLTVTSAQKNPTAFYLCASKRRASTDTQYFGPGTRLTVL.